Shown below are 2 T cell receptor beta chains from a single sample sequenced in a study of graft-versus-host responses after intestinal transplantation. Profiled with immunoSEQ multiplex PCR; TCRdb holds only in-frame clones, not every one. Of 2,000 to 2,500 clones listed, 25% to 30% are singletons. Plating combined 200,000 CFSE-labeled responder cells with 200,000 irradiated, violet-dye-labeled stimulator cells. This specimen was alloreactive CD8+ T cells from a mixed lymphocyte reaction culture, taken before transplantation. As to subset: CFSE-low proliferating T cells sorted from approximately six-day pre-transplant mixed lymphocyte reaction (GvH or HvG direction). The receptors shown here come from a human patient who was an organ donor for intestinal transplantation.

This clone has a single count. The J gene is TRBJ2-1, the V gene TRBV6-5, with 8 bases identical to TRBD2. CDR1 MNHEY and CDR2 SVGAGI come from the germline V gene. Trimming took 5 bases from V and 8 from J; bases not matched to a gene: 5. There are 13 residues in the CDR3. The CDR3 coding sequence is TGTGCCAGCAGTCTGACTAGCGTCGATGAGCAGTTCTTC. It yields the protein CASSLTSVDEQFF.

The chain couples TRBV4-3 to TRBJ2-7, with 9 nucleotides matching TRBD2. Germline trimming cut 0 bases from V and 3 bases from J; bases unmatched to any gene: 9. Germline CDR1 and CDR2: LGHNA and YSLEER. The CDR3 sequence is 17 residues long. The CDR3 nucleotides read TGCGCCAGCAGCCAAGACCCCGCTAGCGGGGCCATCTACGAGCAGTACTTC. Amino acids: CASSQDPASGAIYEQYF.